Listed below are T cell receptor beta chains from one sample, sequenced in a study of technical replicates of blood from several donors. Only in-frame clones appear in the TCRdb table, and some are missing; sequencing was by immunoSEQ multiplex PCR. Here the sample spans more than 90,000 clones, more than 90% being singletons. The material sequenced was T cells isolated from PBMCs. The receptors were gathered from a human donor in good health. Both conserved end residues are part of each CDR3. A D gene is named only where the DNA matches it firmly. The listing skips clone size in some rows; elsewhere it reads once, few, many or a size class.

D,size,V,J,DNA,CDR3
TRBD2,NA,TRBV5-1,TRBJ2-3,TGCGCCAGCAGCCGACTAGCGGGAGGGCAGCAAGATACGCAGTATTTT,CASSRLAGGQQDTQYF
NA,NA,TRBV19,TRBJ1-5,TGTGCCAGTAGCCTACAGGGCCCTTATAGCAATCAGCCCCAGCATTTT,CASSLQGPYSNQPQHF
NA,once,TRBV9,TRBJ2-3,TGTGCCAGCAGTTTTATCACAGATACGCAGTATTTT,CASSFITDTQYF
NA,NA,TRBV6-1,TRBJ2-7,TGTGCCAGCAGTGTGCTACTCGACGGCAGGGCCCAGTACTTC,CASSVLLDGRAQYF
TRBD2,once,TRBV4-2,TRBJ2-7,TGTGCCAGCAGCCAAGACAGCGGGAGCGTTATCTACGAGCAGTACTTC,CASSQDSGSVIYEQYF
NA,NA,TRBV5-4,TRBJ2-3,TGTGCCAGCAGCTTGAGGTATCGGGACTCCGACACAGATACGCAGTATTTT,CASSLRYRDSDTDTQYF
TRBD2,NA,TRBV7-9,TRBJ2-1,TGTGCCAGCAGCCCCCCGGGACTAGCGGGCCTCTACAATGAGCAGTTCTTC,CASSPPGLAGLYNEQFF
TRBD2,NA,TRBV2,TRBJ2-7,TGTGCCAGCAGTGACCCTTACGGGCCTAGCGGGAGTTACGAGCAGTACTTC,CASSDPYGPSGSYEQYF
NA,once,TRBV10-1,TRBJ2-5,TGCGCCAGCAGTGAGTTTCGGGGAGCAGAAGAGACCCAGTACTTC,CASSEFRGAEETQYF
NA,NA,TRBV28,TRBJ2-7,TGTGCCAGCGGCCCCTACGAGCAGTACTTC,CASGPYEQYF
TRBD1,NA,TRBV5-1,TRBJ1-2,TGCGCCAGCAGCTTGGCGGGACAGCCTTTTAACTATGGCTACACCTTC,CASSLAGQPFNYGYTF
NA,NA,TRBV28,TRBJ2-1,TGTGCCAGCAGCCTAGAACAAGTCTACAATGAGCAGTTCTTC,CASSLEQVYNEQFF
TRBD1,NA,TRBV4-1,TRBJ2-7,TGCGCCAGCAGCGGTAACACAGGGGCGTACGAGCAGTACTTC,CASSGNTGAYEQYF
TRBD2,NA,TRBV5-4,TRBJ2-5,TGTGCCAGCAGGAGGACTAGCGGGGATGAGACCCAGTACTTC,CASRRTSGDETQYF
NA,few,TRBV25-1,TRBJ1-1,TGTGCCAGCAGTAGCACGACAGCGAACACTGAAGCTTTCTTT,CASSSTTANTEAFF
NA,NA,TRBV29-1,TRBJ2-3,TGCAGCGTCCGAATCGGACATTCCACAGATACGCAGTATTTT,CSVRIGHSTDTQYF
TRBD2,NA,TRBV27,TRBJ2-3,TGTGCCAGCAGTTTATTGGCGGGAGGGGCGAATACGCAGTATTTT,CASSLLAGGANTQYF
NA,NA,TRBV5-1,TRBJ2-4,TGCGCCAGCAGCTTACGACAGGCTCCAACACAGTACTTC,CASSLRQAPTQYF
NA,NA,TRBV7-9,TRBJ1-3,TGTGCCAGCAGCCTATCCGACAGCTTCTCTGGAAACACCATATATTTT,CASSLSDSFSGNTIYF
NA,NA,TRBV5-1,TRBJ2-1,TGCGCCAGCAGCTTGAACCGGGACACCTCCTACAATGAGCAGTTCTTC,CASSLNRDTSYNEQFF
TRBD2,NA,TRBV19,TRBJ2-5,TGTGCCAGTAGTACACGAAGCGGGAGAGAAGAGACCCAGTACTTC,CASSTRSGREETQYF
NA,NA,TRBV14,TRBJ2-7,TGTGCCAGCAGCCAGGGGCACACATACGAGCAGTACTTC,CASSQGHTYEQYF
TRBD1,NA,TRBV29-1,TRBJ2-7,TGCAGCGTTGTGGACAGGGGGTTTGTCGAGCAGTACTTC,CSVVDRGFVEQYF
TRBD1,NA,TRBV29-1,TRBJ2-7,TGCAGCGTACCCGGGACAGGGACCTACGAGCAGTACTTC,CSVPGTGTYEQYF
NA,NA,TRBV5-1,TRBJ1-1,TGCGCCAGCAGCTTGGCCAGACAGGAGTACAACCAAGCTTTCTTT,CASSLARQEYNQAFF
NA,NA,TRBV5-5,TRBJ2-6,TGTGCCAGTATCGACAGCTGGGCCAACGTCCTGACTTTC,CASIDSWANVLTF
TRBD1,NA,TRBV29-1,TRBJ1-2,TGCAGCGTGGAGGGGACAGGCTTCTATGGCTACACCTTC,CSVEGTGFYGYTF
NA,NA,TRBV7-8,TRBJ2-5,TGTGCCAGCAGCTTAAGACAGGAACTGGCTCAAGAGACCCAGTACTTC,CASSLRQELAQETQYF
NA,NA,TRBV7-6,TRBJ1-2,TGTGCCAGCAGCCCGCTACCCTCCAACTATGGCTACACCTTC,CASSPLPSNYGYTF
NA,NA,TRBV6-5,TRBJ1-2,TGTGCCAGCAGGTATCAGGGTTCTGATGGCTACACCTTC,CASRYQGSDGYTF
NA,NA,TRBV5-4,TRBJ2-7,TGTGCCAGCAGCTTGGGGGGCAGGAGTCTTACCTACGAGCAGTACTTC,CASSLGGRSLTYEQYF
NA,NA,TRBV10-2,TRBJ1-2,TGCGCCAGCGCAACAGGGAGCTATGGCTACACCTTC,CASATGSYGYTF
TRBD1,NA,TRBV9,TRBJ2-2,TGTGCCAGCAGCCCGACAGGGGGCTGGACCGGGGAGCTGTTTTTT,CASSPTGGWTGELFF
TRBD1,NA,TRBV11-1,TRBJ2-7,TGTGCCAGCAGCTCCCCAGCCCAGGGGGACGCCTACGAGCAGTACTTC,CASSSPAQGDAYEQYF
NA,NA,TRBV7-8,TRBJ2-3,TGTGCCAGCAGCTTAGTCGGAGGGGCCACAGATACGCAGTATTTT,CASSLVGGATDTQYF
NA,NA,TRBV5-1,TRBJ1-1,TGCGCCAGCAGCTGGCGGGGGACTGAAGCTTTCTTT,CASSWRGTEAFF
NA,NA,TRBV6-5,TRBJ1-5,TGTGCCAGCAGGGTCCAGTGGCCCCAGCATTTT,CASRVQWPQHF
TRBD1,once,TRBV28,TRBJ2-7,TGTGCCAGCAGTTTATCGGGACAGGGGTCCTACGAGCAGTACTTC,CASSLSGQGSYEQYF
NA,once,TRBV28,TRBJ1-5,TGTGCCAGCAGTCCGCACGGGAGGTCTACTCAGCCCCAGCATTTT,CASSPHGRSTQPQHF
NA,NA,TRBV30,TRBJ2-3,TGTGCCTGGACCCACTTGCGGGGGCAGACAGATACGCAGTATTTT,CAWTHLRGQTDTQYF
NA,NA,TRBV11-2,TRBJ1-3,TGTGCCAGCAGCCTGGGGGGGTATGGAAACACCATATATTTT,CASSLGGYGNTIYF
TRBD1,NA,TRBV5-1,TRBJ2-7,TGCGCCAGCCGTCAAAGAACAGGGGGCACCTACGAGCAGTACTTC,CASRQRTGGTYEQYF
TRBD2,NA,TRBV11-2,TRBJ2-3,TGTGCCAGCAGAAGCGGGACCTTCACAGATACGCAGTATTTT,CASRSGTFTDTQYF
TRBD2,NA,TRBV6-5,TRBJ2-7,TGTGCCAGCAGATTCGGACTAGCGGGATCCTACGAGCAGTACTTC,CASRFGLAGSYEQYF
NA,NA,TRBV5-8,TRBJ1-5,TGTGCCAGCAGCTCCAGCGCAGGGGTAACTAGCAATCAGCCCCAGCATTTT,CASSSSAGVTSNQPQHF
NA,NA,TRBV5-1,TRBJ2-7,TGCGCCAGCAGCGTTACGGCGTCAAGCGATGAGCAGTACTTC,CASSVTASSDEQYF
NA,once,TRBV7-6,TRBJ2-7,TGTGCCAGCAGCGACCCAGGGGACGAGCAGTACTTC,CASSDPGDEQYF
TRBD1,NA,TRBV5-1,TRBJ1-3,TGCGCCAGCAGCCCGACAGGGGATGAAAACACCATATATTTT,CASSPTGDENTIYF
TRBD2,NA,TRBV7-2,TRBJ2-7,TGTGCCAGCAGCCTGGGGGGGGACCTCTACGAGCAGTACTTC,CASSLGGDLYEQYF
TRBD1,NA,TRBV6-1,TRBJ1-1,TGTGCCAGCAGGGACGGGACAGCCCGGAACACTGAAGCTTTCTTT,CASRDGTARNTEAFF